The 28 T cell receptor beta chains presented below share a single source sample, sequenced in a study of blood T cells in healthy people across ages. The use of a sample-barcoded 5' primer and a J-beta primer mix characterized a second PCR of roughly 6 to 11 cycles. TCRdb called the 5' RACE reads again in MiXCR, with one record for every CDR3 protein. The sample has about 640,000 distinct CDR3 sequences, about 54% seen once; the top ten hold around 37%. The specimen sequenced was blood. These receptors were collected from a man between 60 and 75 years old in good health.

This clonotype has a handful of counts. V and J are TRBV5-1 and TRBJ1-2; D gene unclear. In germline, CDR1 is SGHRS, CDR2 YFSETQ. The CDR3 loop spans 14 amino acids. Trimming cost V 0 bases and J 7 bases, with 13 bases left between them. As DNA, the CDR3 is TGCGCCAGCAGCTTGGCACCACCTGGCGCTGGCTACACCTTC. This codes for CASSLAPPGAGYTF.

V is TRBV5-1 and J is TRBJ1-1, with D maybe TRBD1 (5 bases). Germline CDR1 reads SGHRS; CDR2 reads YFSETQ. This CDR3 has 14 residues. With 4 bases removed from V and 4 bases from J, the gap between germline ends came to 14 bases. This CDR3 reads CASSPLGAVTEAFF. CDR3 nucleotide sequence: TGCGCCAGCAGCCCCCTTGGGGCAGTCACTGAAGCTTTCTTT.

This sequence joins TRBV7-2 and TRBJ2-2; TRBD1 aligns across 9 bases. The J segment lost 1 base and the V segment lost 0 bases, leaving 6 bases of the junction unmatched. The germline V gene has CDR1 SGHTA and CDR2 FQGNSA. The CDR3 covers 18 residues. As DNA, the CDR3 is TGTGCCAGCAGCTTAGCCCCGGGACAGGGCAAGAACACCGGGGAGCTGTTTTTT. It codes for CASSLAPGQGKNTGELFF. Full variable domain (missing parts from reference TRBV7-2 and TRBJ2-2): GAGVSQSPSNKVTEKGKDVELRCDPISGHTALYWYRQSLGQGLEFLIYFQGNSAPDKSGLPSDRFSAERTGGSVSTLTIQRTQQEDSAVYLCASSLAPGQGKNTGELFFGEGSRLTVL.

The DNA of the CDR3 is TGTGCCAGCAGTAGAGACGGTGGCTACACCTTC. It is translated as CASSRDGGYTF. The chain couples TRBV6-5 to TRBJ1-2; no clear D. V lost 5 bases and J lost 7, with 8 bases in between. Germline values: CDR1 MNHEY, CDR2 SVGAGI. This CDR3 has 11 residues.

V gene TRBV20-1 combines with J gene TRBJ2-5; TRBD2 is a possible D gene (6 bases). Germline CDR1 reads DFQATT; CDR2 reads SNEGSKA (reference sequence). V lost 2 bases and J lost 4, with 11 bases in between. The CDR3 has 13 amino acids. The CDR3 sequence is CSARSTSRETQYF. The CDR3 DNA reads TGCAGTGCTAGATCGACTAGTCGAGAGACCCAGTACTTC.

The chain carries TRBV7-8 and TRBJ1-4; D not resolved. The CDR3 sequence is 16 residues long. Trimming left V 1 base short and J 0 bases short, with 9 bases between. The germline V gene has CDR1 SGHVS and CDR2 FQNEAQ. The CDR3 DNA follows: TGTGCCAGCAGCTTAGGGCGCCTTACAACTAATGAAAAACTGTTTTTT. Protein product: CASSLGRLTTNEKLFF.

The chain recombines TRBV7-9 with TRBJ2-7; TRBD2 aligns across 12 bases. Germline V lookup: CDR1 SEHNR, CDR2 FQNEAQ (reference sequence). The CDR3 sequence is 16 residues long. The J segment lost 3 bases and the V segment lost 4 bases, leaving 7 bases of the junction unmatched. For the CDR3, the DNA is TGTGCCAGCAGCTCTAGCGGGGGGGCCTCTAGCTACGAGCAGTACTTC. Amino acid sequence: CASSSSGGASSYEQYF.

This clonotype has only a few counts. The CDR3 here is CSATGSLEYEQYF. DNA for the CDR3: TGCAGTGCTACGGGCTCCCTGGAATACGAGCAGTACTTC. The chain couples TRBV20-1 to TRBJ2-4; D ambiguous. TRBJ2-7 explains the end of the DNA better; the J call may be wrong. Germline CDR1 DFQATT, CDR2 SNEGSKA (reference sequence). The CDR3 length is 13 residues.

Worth noting for this clonotype: A read error may produce the germline difference seen at one junction end. V gene TRBV11-2 combines with J gene TRBJ2-7; D not resolved. The germline CDR1 and CDR2 sequences are SGHAT and FQNNGV. The CDR3 is 15 amino acids. Here the CDR3 DNA reads TGTGCCATCAGCCTCGAAGGGCGAGGTCTCGACGAGCAGTACTTC. It is translated as CAISLEGRGLDEQYF.

The rearrangement uses TRBV2 and TRBJ2-1; D may be TRBD2 (5 bases). Trimming removed 7 bases from V and 5 bases from J, with 18 bases in between. CDR1 and CDR2 (germline): SNHLY, FYNNEI. This CDR3 comprises 15 residues. The CDR3 sequence is CASKAAQRINNEQFF. CDR3 DNA: TGTGCCAGCAAGGCCGCACAGCGGATTAACAATGAGCAGTTCTTC.

Ten or more counts support this clonotype. The V and J genes are TRBV11-2 and TRBJ1-2; TRBD1 is a possible D gene (6 bases). The CDR3 runs 13 residues. Between the trimmed V and J ends, which lost 4 bases and 11 bases, there was a span of 17 bases. Germline CDR1 SGHAT, CDR2 FQNNGV. The chain's CDR3 is CASSSLGGLDYTF. The CDR3 DNA reads as TGTGCCAGCAGCTCGTTGGGGGGGCTAGATTACACCTTC.

V usage is TRBV20-1 and J usage is TRBJ1-2; 8 bases agree with TRBD1. CDR1 is DFQATT and CDR2 is SNEGSKA in the germline V gene (reference sequence). The J segment lost 6 bases and the V segment lost 1 base, leaving 4 bases of the junction unmatched. The CDR3 contains 13 residues. The CDR3 here is CSARAQGGHGYTF. Written as DNA, the CDR3 is TGCAGTGCTAGAGCACAGGGGGGCCATGGCTACACCTTC.

This rearrangement joins TRBV27 to TRBJ2-7; D possibly matches TRBD1 or TRBD2 (6 bases each). Matching the DNA end better, TRBJ2-5 makes the J call doubtful. Germline CDR1 and CDR2: MNHEY and SMNVEV (reference sequence). The CDR3 totals 15 residues. This CDR3 is CASSPLGGAGETQYF. The DNA of the CDR3 is TGTGCCAGCAGTCCTCTGGGGGGCGCGGGAGAGACCCAGTACTTC.

The chain couples TRBV2 to TRBJ2-1, with 9 positions matching TRBD2. Germline CDR1 and CDR2: SNHLY and FYNNEI. The CDR3 runs to 13 residues. V dropped 6 bases and J dropped 7; count of bases not matched to a gene: 4. CDR3 nucleotide sequence: TGTGCCAGCAGCGGAGCGGGGGGAAATGAGCAGTTCTTC. Its protein is CASSGAGGNEQFF. Full variable domain (remainder filled in from reference TRBV2 and TRBJ2-1): EPEVTQTPSHQVTQMGQEVILRCVPISNHLYFYWYRQILGQKVEFLVSFYNNEISEKSEIFDDQFSVERPDGSNFTLKIRSTKLEDSAMYFCASSGAGGNEQFFGPGTRLTVL.

This clonotype came up a few times. V usage is TRBV20-1 and J usage is TRBJ2-4, with D possibly being TRBD1 (6 bases). The ends were cut back, 5 bases at V and 2 bases at J, with 13 bases in the middle. The CDR3 sequence is 14 residues long. The germline gives CDR1 DFQATT, CDR2 SNEGSKA (reference sequence). CDR3 sequence reads: CSAEPTGTKNIQYF. The CDR3 nucleotides read TGCAGTGCTGAACCCACAGGGACCAAAAACATTCAGTACTTC.

A remark on this clonotype: The DNA is left out, because the CDR3 cannot be placed on it with certainty; the CDR3 is given as TCRdb lists it. This chain connects TRBV9 to TRBJ1-4. The CDR3 is 14 residues long, counting both termini. Per the germline V gene, CDR1 is SGDLS and CDR2 is YYNGEE. The CDR3 region is CASSTSSGSEKLFF.

J is TRBJ2-1 and V is TRBV10-3; 12 positions agree with TRBD2. Trimming at V came to 0 bases and at J to 4 bases, leaving 4 bases not matched to a gene. Germline CDR1 and CDR2: ENHRY and SYGVKD. The CDR3 runs to 17 residues. Here the CDR3 DNA reads TGTGCCATCAGTGAGTCTTCGACTAGCGGGGGTTACAATGAGCAGTTCTTC. This codes for CAISESSTSGGYNEQFF.

The chain combines TRBV2 with TRBJ2-7, with a possible D match to TRBD1 (5 bases). V lost 7 bases to trimming and J lost 2 bases, with 18 bases between them. The germline V gene encodes CDR1 SNHLY and CDR2 FYNNEI. The CDR3 is 15 amino acids. CDR3 in DNA: TGTGCCAGCACCCCGGGCGCAGGGCTCCCCTACGAGCAGTACTTC. This encodes CASTPGAGLPYEQYF.

With respect to this clonotype: Just one base apart from a much larger clone, this may be a read error. The chain joins TRBV2 to TRBJ2-7; TRBD1 is a possible D gene (7 bases). V was cut by 8 bases and J by 7 bases, with 21 bases left in between. CDR3 size: 14 residues. Germline CDR1 SNHLY, CDR2 FYNNEI. This CDR3 reads CASQGGGAVNEQYF. The CDR3 DNA reads TGTGCCAGCCAGGGGGGCGGGGCCGTGAATGAGCAGTACTTC.

This chain links TRBV10-3 with TRBJ2-3; 10 bases fit TRBD2. The J segment lost 6 bases and the V segment lost 10 bases, leaving 13 bases of the junction unmatched. Germline CDR1 ENHRY, CDR2 SYGVKD. CDR3 size: 15 residues. CDR3 residues: CATQGGTSVFDTQYF. As DNA, the CDR3 is TGTGCCACCCAGGGCGGGACTAGCGTTTTTGATACGCAGTATTTT.

This sequence joins TRBV29-1 and TRBJ1-1; the D is unclear. Trimming cost V 3 bases and J 1 base, with 6 bases left between them. This CDR3 is built from 12 residues. Germline CDR1 and CDR2: SQVTM and ANQGSEA. In nucleotides, the CDR3 is TGCAGCGTTGATCGGCAGAACACTGAAGCTTTCTTT. It codes for CSVDRQNTEAFF.

V usage is TRBV29-1 and J usage is TRBJ2-1, with 12 nucleotides matching TRBD1. The CDR3 has 16 amino acids. The V gene's germline CDR1 is SQVTM and CDR2 ANQGSEA. Trimming cost V 4 bases and J 9 bases; bases outside gene matches: 13. CDR3 sequence reads: CSVVGAPGQGASEQFF. The DNA for the CDR3 is TGCAGCGTTGTAGGAGCCCCGGGACAGGGGGCCAGTGAGCAGTTCTTC.

The chain combines TRBV7-9 with TRBJ1-4; D is perhaps TRBD1 (5 bases). The CDR3 extends over 14 amino acids. In germline, CDR1 is SEHNR, CDR2 FQNEAQ (reference sequence). V was cut by 3 bases and J by 3 bases, with 8 bases left in between. CDR3 in amino acids: CASSFEGPNEKLFF. The CDR3 DNA is TGTGCCAGCAGCTTTGAGGGGCCTAATGAAAAACTGTTTTTT.

The CDR3 nucleotides are TGTGCCATCAGTGAGGGGAATGAAAAACTGTTTTTT. As protein: CAISEGNEKLFF. The chain combines TRBV10-3 with TRBJ1-4; D gene ambiguous. The V gene lost 2 bases and the J gene lost 5 bases, with 3 bases spanning the gap. Germline loops: CDR1 ENHRY, CDR2 SYGVKD. This CDR3 comprises 12 residues.

This chain links TRBV12-3 or TRBV12-4 with TRBJ1-5; tentative D call: TRBD1 (6 bases). V shed 6 bases and J shed 6 bases, with 12 bases lying between them. The length of the CDR3 is 13 residues. The CDR3 nucleotides are TGTGCCAGCAGAACAGGGTGGGGTCAGCCCCAGCATTTT. It is translated as CASRTGWGQPQHF.

This chain uses TRBV20-1 with TRBJ1-1, with D unresolved. The CDR3 extends over 12 amino acids. The germline gives CDR1 DFQATT, CDR2 SNEGSKA (reference sequence). V lost 6 bases and J lost 5, with 13 bases in between. Here the CDR3 DNA reads TGCAGTGCCCGACGGGAACCGACTGAAGCTTTCTTT. Residues: CSARREPTEAFF.

The genes are TRBV10-3 and TRBJ2-1; TRBD2 aligns across 10 bases. The CDR3 runs to 16 residues. Per the germline V gene, CDR1 is ENHRY and CDR2 is SYGVKD. V shed 2 bases and J 7 bases; nucleotides not matched to a gene: 8. CDR3 in amino acids: CAISEASGRKLNEQFF. CDR3 DNA: TGTGCCATCAGTGAGGCTAGCGGGAGAAAATTGAATGAGCAGTTCTTC.

The chain carries TRBV24-1 and TRBJ2-2; D is undetermined. Germline V gives CDR1 KGHDR, CDR2 SFDVKD. This CDR3 region has 15 residues. Trimming pared 3 bases from V and 0 bases from J, leaving 7 bases between. This CDR3 reads CATSDVAANTGELFF. The CDR3 bases are TGTGCCACCAGTGATGTGGCAGCGAACACCGGGGAGCTGTTTTTT.